This TCR beta chain was sequenced for a study of glioma-infiltrating T cells. Turning to the study itself: Target coverage was roughly 4.5- to 10-fold for roughly one million blood T cells.

Comment on this clonotype: Its antigen is unidentified.

Using RNA template, CDR3s of TCR alpha and beta were amplified with iRepertoire arm-PCR. TCRdb re-called the multiplex PCR reads through MiXCR, storing one row per CDR3 protein. The data show roughly 350,000 distinct CDR3 sequences, around 38% seen once. Germline loops: CDR1 MDHEN, CDR2 SYDVKM. The CDR3 has 13 amino acids. V dropped 11 bases and J dropped 6 bases, with 19 bases sitting between them. General study findings and limits: Tissue-blood divergence was below expectation in non-neoplastic patients, above in gliomas.

The sample comprised glioma tissue, nonneoplastic brain tissue, or PBMCs (not recorded which). The clonotype comes from a human donor with low-grade glioma or glioblastoma, undergoing nonglioma brain surgery, or in good health (not recorded which). The V and J genes are TRBV28 and TRBJ1-2; D may be TRBD1 (6 bases). The CDR3 DNA reads as TGTGCCGCCGGGCGGGGGCAAATAAATGGCTACACCTTC. It is translated as CAAGRGQINGYTF.